Below, 25 T cell receptor beta chains from the same sample are listed, as sequenced in a study of blood T cells in healthy people across ages. Using a J-beta primer mix together with a sample-barcoded 5' primer, a second PCR was run for about 6 to 11 cycles. TCRdb ran MiXCR on the 5' RACE reads and lists one entry per CDR3 protein. The table has roughly 1,700,000 distinct CDR3 sequences, roughly 28% seen once. Sequenced input: blood. Every receptor here comes from a woman aged 30 to 39 in good health.

J is TRBJ1-1 and V is TRBV29-1; D not certain. CDR1 and CDR2 (germline): SQVTM, ANQGSEA. The CDR3 spans 13 residues. V was shortened by 3 bases and J by 5 bases, with 13 bases between the two germline ends. CDR3 amino acids: CSVEGMKDTEAFF. CDR3 nucleotide sequence: TGCAGCGTTGAGGGGATGAAGGATACTGAAGCTTTCTTT. Full variable domain (outside the CDR3, taken from reference TRBV29-1 and TRBJ1-1): SAVISQKPSRDICQRGTSLTIQCQVDSQVTMMFWYRQQPGQSLTLIATANQGSEATYESGFVIDKFPISRPNLTFSTLTVSNMSPEDSSIYLCSVEGMKDTEAFFGQGTRLTVV.

The gene calls are TRBV27 and TRBJ1-5; 8 nucleotides agree with TRBD1. Germline V gives CDR1 MNHEY, CDR2 SMNVEV (reference sequence). The CDR3 sequence is 16 residues long. Trimming removed 3 bases from V and 4 bases from J; junction bases left unmatched: 8. CDR3 region: CASSFGGDRPNQPQHF. The CDR3 nucleotides read TGTGCCAGCAGTTTTGGGGGGGACAGGCCTAATCAGCCCCAGCATTTT.

This clonotype was found a few times. The chain is built from TRBV28 and TRBJ2-7; 12 bases line up with TRBD2. After removal of 6 bases from V and 4 bases from J, the junction contained 4 bases not matched to a gene. There are 14 residues in the CDR3. Germline V gives CDR1 MDHEN, CDR2 SYDVKM. The CDR3 sequence: CASRRLAGVYEQYF. The CDR3 DNA follows: TGTGCCAGCAGACGACTAGCGGGGGTTTACGAGCAGTACTTC.

The chain carries TRBV18 and TRBJ2-1, with D perhaps given as TRBD1 or TRBD2 (5 bases each). Trimming took 6 bases from V and 6 from J, leaving 12 bases between them. CDR1 and CDR2 (germline): KGHSH, LQKENI. The CDR3 runs 13 residues. In DNA form, the CDR3 reads TGTGCCAGCTCGGGACGCCGGCTCAATGAGCAGTTCTTC. Its translation: CASSGRRLNEQFF.

This clonotype has just a few counts. This sequence joins TRBV12-5 and TRBJ2-4; D is unclear. The V gene's germline CDR1 is LGHNT and CDR2 FRNRAP. CDR3 length equals 13 residues. Trimming shortened V by 5 bases and J by 3 bases, and 8 bases separated the two germline ends. CDR3 DNA: TGTGCTAGTGGTGGTTGGGACAAAAACATTCAGTACTTC. Translation: CASGGWDKNIQYF.

This clonotype was seen repeatedly, ten times or more. V gene TRBV5-1 combines with J gene TRBJ2-5; 8 bases are shared with TRBD1. CDR3 length: 19 amino acids. V lost 2 bases and J lost 4; bases outside the gene matches: 19. The germline V gene has CDR1 SGHRS and CDR2 YFSETQ. CDR3 nucleotide sequence: TGCGCCAGCAGCTTAAGAGGTGGAAACAGGGGGGAGTTAGGAGAGACCCAGTACTTC. Protein product: CASSLRGGNRGELGETQYF.

V usage is TRBV10-3 and J usage is TRBJ1-3; no firm D call. Deletions cut 10 bases from V and 2 bases from J, with 15 bases between. The CDR3 is made up of 14 amino acids. In germline, CDR1 is ENHRY, CDR2 SYGVKD. The CDR3 sequence: CATMGSLPGNTIYF. DNA of the CDR3: TGTGCCACGATGGGGAGCTTACCTGGAAACACCATATATTTT.

The rearrangement uses TRBV19 and TRBJ1-1; D gene ambiguous. V lost 6 bases and J 0 bases, leaving 8 bases between the germline ends. Per the germline V gene, CDR1 is LNHDA and CDR2 is SQIVND (reference sequence). The CDR3 has 13 amino acids. CDR3 sequence: CASRNGMNTEAFF. In DNA, the CDR3 is TGTGCCAGTAGGAATGGGATGAACACTGAAGCTTTCTTT. The full variable domain, in which reference TRBV19 and TRBJ1-1 provide the parts outside the CDR3, is DGGITQSPKYLFRKEGQNVTLSCEQNLNHDAMYWYRQDPGQGLRLIYYSQIVNDFQKGDIAEGYSVSREKKESFPLTVTSAQKNPTAFYLCASRNGMNTEAFFGQGTRLTVV.

This clonotype was counted ten times or more. The chain couples TRBV28 to TRBJ2-6; tentative D call: TRBD2 (7 bases). Germline lookup yields CDR1 MDHEN and CDR2 SYDVKM. The CDR3 has 16 residues. V was clipped by 4 bases and J by 4 bases, with 14 bases between them. CDR3 nucleotides: TGTGCCAGCAGTTGGGGGGGGCCTGCGGGGGCCAACGTCCTGACTTTC. This encodes CASSWGGPAGANVLTF.

The chain combines TRBV28 with TRBJ2-1; 12 bases agree with TRBD2. The CDR3 loop spans 15 amino acids. V lost 4 bases and J lost 8; bases outside the gene matches: 6. From germline, CDR1 is MDHEN and CDR2 SYDVKM. The CDR3 nucleotides are TGTGCCAGCAGTTCTAGCGGGGGGGACTCGGATGAGCAGTTCTTC. This translates into CASSSSGGDSDEQFF.

The J gene is TRBJ1-1, the V gene TRBV9; 7 bases are a match to TRBD1. The germline V gene has CDR1 SGDLS and CDR2 YYNGEE. The CDR3 is 15 residues long. V lost 2 bases, J lost 7 bases, and 11 bases stayed unmatched. This CDR3 reads CASSVRGGGGDEAFF. The CDR3 nucleotides are TGTGCCAGCAGCGTGAGGGGAGGAGGGGGCGATGAAGCTTTCTTT.

This clonotype was picked up a small number of times. This rearrangement joins TRBV12-5 to TRBJ2-1; no clear D. The CDR3 is made up of 12 amino acids. Deletions cut 6 bases from V and 10 bases from J, with 13 bases between. CDR1 and CDR2 from the germline V gene are LGHNT and FRNRAP. CDR3 region: CASGLTWSEQFF. CDR3 DNA: TGTGCTAGTGGCCTGACCTGGAGCGAGCAGTTCTTC.

The rearrangement joins TRBV24-1 to TRBJ1-5, with D tentatively TRBD1 (5 bases). This CDR3 has 15 amino acids. V gave up 4 bases and J gave up 2 bases, with 11 bases separating them. Germline CDR1 KGHDR, CDR2 SFDVKD. The CDR3 region has the DNA TGTGCCACCAGTGAGGCGGGGCATCGCAATCAGCCCCAGCATTTT. Amino acid sequence: CATSEAGHRNQPQHF.

This clonotype was observed a handful of times. This sequence joins TRBV12-3 or TRBV12-4 and TRBJ1-1, with 8 bases fitting TRBD1. The CDR3 contains 14 residues. The J segment lost 3 bases and the V segment lost 4 bases, leaving 4 bases of the junction unmatched. CDR3 protein: CASSSQGVDTEAFF. The DNA of the CDR3 is TGTGCCAGCAGTTCACAGGGGGTGGACACTGAAGCTTTCTTT.

The sample holds many counts of this clonotype. This chain connects TRBV9 to TRBJ2-3; D ambiguous. Deletions cut 1 base from V and 2 bases from J, with 5 bases between. Germline loops: CDR1 SGDLS, CDR2 YYNGEE. CDR3 size: 13 residues. The CDR3 region has the DNA TGTGCCAGCAGCGTAACAGACACAGATACGCAGTATTTT. The encoded protein is CASSVTDTDTQYF.

This clonotype has more than one count but fewer than ten. The chain links TRBV7-8 to TRBJ2-1; 9 bases line up with TRBD2. The germline V gene encodes CDR1 SGHVS and CDR2 FQNEAQ. The V gene end was trimmed by 1 base and the J gene end by 8 bases; junction bases not matched to a gene: 9. The CDR3 is 16 residues long. CDR3 bases: TGTGCCAGCAGCTTAGTAGCGGGAGAGGAATCCCATGAGCAGTTCTTC. This sequence encodes CASSLVAGEESHEQFF.

The table lists this clonotype with a few counts. The rearrangement uses TRBV28 and TRBJ2-5; 7 nucleotides line up with TRBD2. Germline lookup yields CDR1 MDHEN and CDR2 SYDVKM. V lost 6 bases, J lost 0 bases, and 7 bases stayed unmatched. There are 15 residues in the CDR3. CDR3 sequence: CASSAPGTNQETQYF. The CDR3 coding sequence is TGTGCCAGCAGCGCCCCCGGGACTAACCAAGAGACCCAGTACTTC. The variable domain in full, completed from reference TRBV28 and TRBJ2-5, reads DVKVTQSSRYLVKRTGEKVFLECVQDMDHENMFWYRQDPGLGLRLIYFSYDVKMKEKGDIPEGYSVSREKKERFSLILESASTNQTSMYLCASSAPGTNQETQYFGPGTRLLVL.

The V gene is TRBV11-1, the J gene TRBJ2-1, with 10 bases matching TRBD2. The V segment lost 4 bases and the J segment 2 bases; nucleotides outside the gene matches: 20. CDR1 SGHAT and CDR2 FQDESV come from the germline V gene (reference sequence). The length of the CDR3 is 21 residues. This CDR3 reads CASSSLAQGLAEKKPYNEQFF. The CDR3 nucleotides read TGTGCCAGCAGCTCCTTGGCCCAAGGACTAGCGGAAAAGAAACCCTACAATGAGCAGTTCTTC.

V is TRBV5-1 and J is TRBJ2-1; D not certain. This CDR3 is built from 15 residues. The germline V gene has CDR1 SGHRS and CDR2 YFSETQ. Trimming cost V 4 bases and J 3 bases, with 14 bases left between them. The CDR3 is CASSLSWGGYNEQFF. In DNA, the CDR3 is TGCGCCAGCAGCCTGAGTTGGGGTGGCTACAATGAGCAGTTCTTC.

This clonotype showed up just once. The rearrangement uses TRBV4-1 and TRBJ1-3; tentative D call: TRBD1 (5 bases). Trimming cost V 6 bases and J 4 bases, with 19 bases left between them. This CDR3 is built from 16 residues. The V gene's germline CDR1 is MGHRA and CDR2 YSYEKL. The CDR3 region is CASSWTPLQGGNTIYF. CDR3 DNA sequence: TGCGCCAGCAGTTGGACCCCACTTCAGGGAGGAAACACCATATATTTT.

This rearrangement joins TRBV9 to TRBJ2-3, with D perhaps TRBD2 (6 bases). This CDR3 has 16 residues. V was trimmed by 0 bases and J by 2 bases, leaving 13 bases between them. The germline CDR1 and CDR2 sequences are SGDLS and YYNGEE. This CDR3 reads CASSVDLARDTDTQYF. The CDR3 nucleotides read TGTGCCAGCAGCGTAGACCTAGCGAGGGACACAGATACGCAGTATTTT. The full variable domain, its missing parts supplied by reference TRBV9 and TRBJ2-3, is DSGVTQTPKHLITATGQRVTLRCSPRSGDLSVYWYQQSLDQGLQFLIQYYNGEERAKGNILERFSAQQFPDLHSELNLSSLELGDSALYFCASSVDLARDTDTQYFGPGTRLTVL.

The V gene is TRBV12-3 or TRBV12-4, the J gene TRBJ2-3, with 8 bases aligning to TRBD2. This CDR3 comprises 14 residues. J gave up 4 bases and V 7 bases, and 7 bases lay outside the gene matches. The chain's CDR3 is CASTLAGFSDTQYF. The DNA for the CDR3 is TGTGCCAGCACCTTAGCGGGGTTCTCAGATACGCAGTATTTT.

This clonotype was detected a few times. Relative to the germline gene, one junction end is altered; a read error may explain this. The rearrangement uses TRBV12-3 or TRBV12-4 and TRBJ2-7, with D perhaps given as TRBD1 or TRBD2 (5 bases each). The length of the CDR3 is 15 residues. CDR3 residues: CASSPRDGSSYVQYF. The CDR3 DNA is TGTGCCAGCAGTCCTAGGGACGGTAGCTCCTACGTGCAGTACTTC.

This clonotype has more than one count but fewer than ten. CDR3 coding DNA: TGTGCCAGCAGCGTAGAGCTCGGTGTACACACAGATACGCAGTATTTT. Its translation: CASSVELGVHTDTQYF. The chain combines TRBV9 with TRBJ2-3, with D uncertain. Trimming shortened V by 0 bases and J by 2 bases, and 13 bases separated the two germline ends. The CDR3 runs 16 residues. Germline V gives CDR1 SGDLS, CDR2 YYNGEE.

This clonotype occurred a few times. The chain is built from TRBV12-3 or TRBV12-4 and TRBJ2-7, with TRBD1 as a possible D gene (5 bases). V dropped 5 bases and J dropped 2 bases, with 10 bases sitting between them. The CDR3 extends over 13 amino acids. CDR3 nucleotide sequence: TGTGCCAGCAGTGCCGTAGGGGCCTACGAGCAGTACTTC. It translates to CASSAVGAYEQYF.